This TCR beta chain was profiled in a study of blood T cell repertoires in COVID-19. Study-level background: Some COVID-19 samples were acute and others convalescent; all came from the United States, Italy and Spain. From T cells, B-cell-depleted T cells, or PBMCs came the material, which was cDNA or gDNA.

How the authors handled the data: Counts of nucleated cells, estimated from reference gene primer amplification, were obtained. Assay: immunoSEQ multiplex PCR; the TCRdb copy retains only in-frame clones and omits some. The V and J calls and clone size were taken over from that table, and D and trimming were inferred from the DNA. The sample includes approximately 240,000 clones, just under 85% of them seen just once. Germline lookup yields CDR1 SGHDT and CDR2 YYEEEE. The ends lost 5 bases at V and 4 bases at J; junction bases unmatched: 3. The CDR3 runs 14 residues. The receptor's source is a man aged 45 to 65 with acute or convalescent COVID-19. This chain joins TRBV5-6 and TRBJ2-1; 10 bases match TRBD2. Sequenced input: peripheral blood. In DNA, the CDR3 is TGTGCCAGCAGACTAGCGGGAAGATACAATGAGCAGTTCTTC. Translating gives CASRLAGRYNEQFF.